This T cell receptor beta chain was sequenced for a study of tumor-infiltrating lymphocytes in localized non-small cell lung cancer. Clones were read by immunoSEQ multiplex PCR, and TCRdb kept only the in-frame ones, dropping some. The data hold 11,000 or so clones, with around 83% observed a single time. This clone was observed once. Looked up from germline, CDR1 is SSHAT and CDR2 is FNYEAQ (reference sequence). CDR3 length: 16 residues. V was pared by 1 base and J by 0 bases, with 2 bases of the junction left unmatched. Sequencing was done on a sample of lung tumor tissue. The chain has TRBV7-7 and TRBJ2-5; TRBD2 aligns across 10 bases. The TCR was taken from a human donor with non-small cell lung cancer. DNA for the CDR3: TGTGCCAGCAGCTTAGAGCTAGCGGGGGACCAAGAGACCCAGTACTTC. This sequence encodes CASSLELAGDQETQYF.